This TCR beta chain was captured in a study of T cells in tuberculosis. There are 16 residues in the CDR3. Germline V gene lookup returns CDR1 SEHNR and CDR2 FQNEAQ (reference sequence). V was cut by 4 bases and J by 7 bases, with 20 bases left in between. Thawed, overnight-rested PBMC were stained with GMM-loaded CD1B tetramer, viability dye and anti-CD3, then sorted. CD1B tetramers were loaded with Rhodococcus equi-derived C32 glucose monomycolate. Data came from immunoSEQ multiplex PCR; TCRdb stores just in-frame clones and leaves some out. The profile shows about 54,000 clones, 70% to 90% of them singletons.

This chain uses TRBV7-9 with TRBJ2-1; possibly TRBD1 for D (5 bases). The clonotype comes from an adult woman with latent tuberculosis. Sequencing was carried out using CD1b-GMM tetramer-negative cells sorted from PBMCs. DNA for the CDR3: TGTGCCAGCAGCTCGACAGATACGAGAGTTGTGAATGAGCAGTTCTTC. Amino acid sequence: CASSSTDTRVVNEQFF.